Listed here are 18 T cell receptor beta chains from one sample, sequenced in a study of T cell repertoires in cytomegalovirus infection. From the reads, TCRdb called clonotypes with MiXCR, one entry per CDR3 protein. The data hold about 460,000 distinct CDR3 sequences, with 10% to 12% observed a single time. The sequencing input was PBMCs. The receptors were sampled from a human donor in good health (CMV status not recorded). Some clones in this sample may be carry-over from other donors' samples.

The chain uses TRBV3-1 and TRBJ2-7, with 9 bases matching TRBD1. V gave up 1 base and J gave up 0 bases; unmatched junction bases: 4. Germline V lookup: CDR1 LGHDT, CDR2 YNNKEL (reference sequence). This CDR3 contains 16 residues. CDR3 residues: CASSQAWDRVSYEQYF. The CDR3 DNA follows: TGTGCCAGCAGCCAAGCATGGGACAGGGTCTCCTACGAGCAGTACTTC.

Many counts were recorded for this clonotype. This chain uses TRBV20-1 with TRBJ1-6; D remains ambiguous. The CDR3 runs to 13 residues. Germline values: CDR1 DFQATT, CDR2 SNEGSKA (reference sequence). Trimming took 0 bases from V and 7 from J, leaving 7 bases between them. Here the CDR3 DNA reads TGCAGTGCTAGAGATATAGAGAATTCACCCCTCCACTTT. Amino acids: CSARDIENSPLHF.

This clonotype was picked up many times. The chain joins TRBV28 to TRBJ2-3, with D possibly matching TRBD2 (5 bases). CDR1 MDHEN and CDR2 SYDVKM come from the germline V gene. Trimming took 0 bases from V and 4 from J, leaving 11 bases between them. The CDR3 contains 15 residues. Here the CDR3 DNA reads TGTGCCAGCAGTTTATGGGCTAGCTTCTCAGATACGCAGTATTTT. Its protein product is CASSLWASFSDTQYF. The full variable domain, with the rest looked up from reference TRBV28 and TRBJ2-3, is DVKVTQSSRYLVKRTGEKVFLECVQDMDHENMFWYRQDPGLGLRLIYFSYDVKMKEKGDIPEGYSVSREKKERFSLILESASTNQTSMYLCASSLWASFSDTQYFGPGTRLTVL.

The rearrangement links TRBV20-1 to TRBJ2-1, with D unclear. V was shortened by 6 bases and J by 5 bases, with 17 bases between the two germline ends. Germline V gene data show CDR1 as DFQATT and CDR2 as SNEGSKA (reference sequence). The CDR3 is made up of 14 amino acids. The CDR3 DNA sequence: TGCAGTGCGCTTGTAGGACCACCCAACAATGAGCAGTTCTTC. It encodes CSALVGPPNNEQFF.

This clonotype was recorded many times. The chain has TRBV6-1 and TRBJ1-5; D remains ambiguous. Per germline, CDR1 MNHNS and CDR2 SASEGT. There are 13 residues in the CDR3. Trimming stripped 4 bases from V and 7 bases from J, with 11 bases between. CDR3 nucleotides: TGTGCCAGCAGTGGCTTGACACCGCAGCCCCAGCATTTT. It specifies CASSGLTPQPQHF.

This clonotype was recorded many times. V gene TRBV5-6 combines with J gene TRBJ2-5; 14 nucleotides align to TRBD2. The CDR3 contains 16 residues. The V and J ends lost 4 bases and 2 bases, in that order; junction bases with no gene match: 4. Germline-derived CDR1 and CDR2 are SGHDT and YYEEEE. CDR3 amino acids: CASSARLAGGQETQYF. The CDR3 coding sequence is TGTGCCAGCAGCGCTAGACTAGCGGGGGGGCAAGAGACCCAGTACTTC.

Ten or more counts support this clonotype. V gene TRBV7-3 combines with J gene TRBJ2-2; weak D call: TRBD1 (6 bases). The CDR3 has 14 residues. Germline lookup yields CDR1 SGHTA and CDR2 FQGTGA. Between the trimmed V and J ends, which lost 3 bases and 5 bases, there was a span of 10 bases. CDR3 residues: CASSFVGGTGELFF. As DNA, the CDR3 is TGTGCCAGCAGCTTCGTAGGGGGTACCGGGGAGCTGTTTTTT. The full variable domain, in which reference TRBV7-3 and TRBJ2-2 provide the parts outside the CDR3, is GAGVSQTPSNKVTEKGKYVELRCDPISGHTALYWYRQSLGQGPEFLIYFQGTGAADDSGLPNDRFFAVRPEGSVSTLKIQRTERGDSAVYLCASSFVGGTGELFFGEGSRLTVL.

CDR3 coding DNA: TGTGCCAGCAGTTACTCGATCGGAGGAGGTTTCCCAACTAATGAAAAACTGTTTTTT. It encodes CASSYSIGGGFPTNEKLFF. The chain is built from TRBV6-7 and TRBJ1-4; D is undetermined. TRBV6-7 is reported as an ORF; its role is uncertain. The length of the CDR3 is 19 residues. V was pared by 0 bases and J by 0 bases, with 17 bases between.

At least ten counts were recorded for this clonotype. The genes are TRBV4-2 and TRBJ1-1; D remains unclear. Germline CDR1 is LGHNA and CDR2 is YNFKEQ. The CDR3 length is 12 residues. Trimming removed 3 bases from V and 2 bases from J, with 4 bases in between. CDR3 nucleotides: TGTGCCAGCAGCCACCTCAACACTGAAGCTTTCTTT. It yields the protein CASSHLNTEAFF.

This clonotype was found many times. The chain joins TRBV20-1 to TRBJ1-5, with D hard to call. The V and J ends lost 3 bases and 3 bases respectively, with 9 bases between them. The V gene's germline CDR1 is DFQATT and CDR2 SNEGSKA (reference sequence). The CDR3 is made up of 13 amino acids. The CDR3 sequence is CSASSTANQPQHF. The CDR3 region has the DNA TGCAGTGCTAGCAGCACAGCCAATCAGCCCCAGCATTTT.

This clonotype showed up just a few times. The chain has TRBV27 and TRBJ1-1; D possibly corresponds to TRBD1 (6 bases). The length of the CDR3 is 14 residues. CDR1 is MNHEY, CDR2 SMNVEV, per germline (reference sequence). V was shortened by 6 bases and J by 1 base, with 12 bases between the two germline ends. CDR3 sequence (DNA): TGTGCCAGCAGAAACAGGGCGTCGAACACTGAAGCTTTCTTT. The encoded protein is CASRNRASNTEAFF.

This clonotype was counted a few times. The chain employs TRBV5-8 and TRBJ2-4, with unresolved D. Trimming left V 0 bases short and J 3 bases short, with 4 bases between. Germline V CDR1 and CDR2: SGHTS, YDEGEE. The CDR3 length is 13 residues. The CDR3 loop is CASSLDFKNIQYF. DNA for the CDR3: TGTGCCAGCAGCTTGGACTTCAAAAACATTCAGTACTTC. Complete variable domain (other parts from reference TRBV5-8 and TRBJ2-4): EAGVTQSPTHLIKTRGQQATLRCSPISGHTSVYWYQQALGLGLQFLLWYDEGEERNRGNFPPRFSGRQFPNYSSELNVNALELEDSALYLCASSLDFKNIQYFGAGTRLSVL.

This clonotype was counted ten times or more. The J gene is TRBJ2-2, the V gene TRBV7-9; D gene ambiguous. The germline V gene encodes CDR1 SEHNR and CDR2 FQNEAQ (reference sequence). The CDR3 sequence is 12 residues long. Trimming took off 2 bases at V and 7 bases at J, with 5 bases between the two ends. The CDR3 DNA sequence: TGTGCCAGCAGCTTAATACTCGGGGAGCTGTTTTTT. Translated: CASSLILGELFF. The full variable domain, completed using reference TRBV7-9 and TRBJ2-2, is DTGVSQNPRHKITKRGQNVTFRCDPISEHNRLYWYRQTLGQGPEFLTYFQNEAQLEKSRLLSDRFSAERPKGSFSTLEIQRTEQGDSAMYLCASSLILGELFFGEGSRLTVL.

Written as DNA, the CDR3 is TGTGCCAGCAGAGCCGACAGGGCTTATTCACCCCTCCACTTT. This translates into CASRADRAYSPLHF. V and J are TRBV5-4 and TRBJ1-6, with 7 bases matching TRBD1. Per the germline V gene, CDR1 is SGHNT and CDR2 is YYREEE (reference sequence). J was trimmed by 8 bases and V by 5 bases; bases with no gene match: 7. This CDR3 comprises 14 residues. Full variable domain (missing parts from reference TRBV5-4 and TRBJ1-6): ETGVTQSPTHLIKTRGQQVTLRCSSQSGHNTVSWYQQALGQGPQFIFQYYREEENGRGNFPPRFSGLQFPNYSSELNVNALELDDSALYLCASRADRAYSPLHFGNGTRLTVT.

This clonotype was recorded at least ten times. This sequence joins TRBV11-2 and TRBJ1-2; 10 bases map to TRBD1. The CDR3 extends over 15 amino acids. The V gene end was trimmed by 4 bases and the J gene end by 5 bases; junction bases not matched to a gene: 7. Germline CDR1 reads SGHAT; CDR2 reads FQNNGV. The CDR3 spells CASSSRDRGIYGYTF. The CDR3 DNA reads TGTGCCAGCAGCTCCAGGGACAGGGGAATTTATGGCTACACCTTC.

The table lists this clonotype with many counts. V usage is TRBV11-2 and J usage is TRBJ2-1; D remains unclear. CDR1 SGHAT and CDR2 FQNNGV come from the germline V gene. Trimming removed 1 base from V and 8 bases from J, with 18 bases in between. The CDR3 has 16 amino acids. The CDR3 bases are TGTGCCAGCAGCTTAGCGGAAGAGACAAGGTTGGATGAGCAGTTCTTC. This sequence encodes CASSLAEETRLDEQFF.

This clonotype was found many times. In DNA form, the CDR3 reads TGCAGTGCCGCTGATGCGGGAGGCGTCTCCTACAATGAGCAGTTCTTC. The encoded protein is CSAADAGGVSYNEQFF. V usage is TRBV20-1 and J usage is TRBJ2-1; 8 nucleotides align to TRBD2. V trimming: 6 bases; J trimming: 0 bases; junction bases outside the gene matches: 10. Germline-derived CDR1 and CDR2 are DFQATT and SNEGSKA (reference sequence). The CDR3 extends over 16 amino acids.

This clonotype was observed a few times. The chain links TRBV9 to TRBJ1-5; D is undetermined. Germline CDR1 and CDR2: SGDLS and YYNGEE. Deletions cut 4 bases from V and 2 bases from J, with 10 bases between. The CDR3 covers 14 residues. CDR3 nucleotide sequence: TGTGCCAGCAGCCCGAACAACGGCAATCAGCCCCAGCATTTT. Translation gives CASSPNNGNQPQHF. The full variable domain, its missing parts supplied by reference TRBV9 and TRBJ1-5, is DSGVTQTPKHLITATGQRVTLRCSPRSGDLSVYWYQQSLDQGLQFLIQYYNGEERAKGNILERFSAQQFPDLHSELNLSSLELGDSALYFCASSPNNGNQPQHFGDGTRLSIL.